The source of this T cell receptor beta chain is a study of identical twins (dated by TCRdb to the mid-2010s). Regarding the study in general: TCR alpha and beta repertoires from monozygotic twins, unrelated adults of various ages and cord blood were deep-sequenced to test whether fetal clonotypes persist. Replicate twin experiments were performed at different times using different library preparation protocols to rule out contamination. The investigation overall reported the following: In monozygotic twins, out-of-frame TCR alpha sharing was systematically underestimated by recombination models, although the models agreed with sharing between unrelated individuals. Compared with coincidental sharing between unrelated individuals, out-of-frame TCR alpha sequences shared between twins showed an excess of sequences with low generation probability. Fewer insertions were carried by abundant cord blood beta clonotypes, a similar but weaker trend appeared in young adult naive repertoires, and no such trend appeared in memory repertoires. In beta out-of-frame sequences, excess twin sharing was weaker, because having fewer shared sequences lowered the signal-to-noise ratio. Because the same donors could not be followed over many years, the conclusions relied on cross-sectional statistical analysis. Zero-insertion analyses could be partly confounded by invariant T cells such as MAIT and iNKT, though diverse VJ usage argued against such confounding for most clonotypes.

A word on this clonotype: Its antigen target is currently unknown. No much larger clonotype is one base removed from it; base qualities were not supplied.

Inclusive of the bounding cysteine and phenylalanine, the CDR3 is 12 residues long. The DNA shown is the 36-base CDR3, in frame from base 1. Per the germline V gene, KGHSH is the CDR1 and LQKENI is the CDR2. V is cut by 0 bases and J by 8 bases, and the space between the germline ends is 7 bases. Only healthy Caucasian donors were included. Three pairs of female monozygotic twins, all aged about 18 to 29 years, made up the twin cohort. RNA for TCR libraries was isolated from peripheral blood mononuclear cells. Libraries were made using 5' RACE. Sequencing used an Illumina HiSeq 2000. Template switching added a universal primer binding site, and the final cDNA carried a unique molecular identifier that allowed TCR cDNA molecules to be counted accurately. First-strand cDNA for TCR alpha and beta chains was synthesized from specific primers in the conserved constant-segment region. To control for contamination, every cDNA library was double barcoded, receiving both a SMART-Mk sample barcode and Illumina barcodes. TruSeq adapter sequences along with Illumina sample barcodes were introduced in two successive PCR steps. TCR alpha and beta cDNA libraries were sequenced on the Illumina HiSeq platform with custom primers. The authors' pipeline ran thus. Unique molecular identifiers were extracted from raw reads with MiGEC, and CDR3 positions were determined with MiXCR. Recombination models were inferred per individual with the repgenHMM and IGoR tools using an EM algorithm. The tcR package in R was used for shared clonotype analysis, with sharing normalized by the product of cloneset sizes. To study raw recombination without the effects of thymic and clonal selection, out-of-frame nonproductive sequences were analyzed. In TCRdb, the public reads were trimmed at Q25 with fastp and aligned with MiXCR, with productive beta chains retained. Entries are consolidated by CDR3 protein sequence, retaining the most common genes and DNA. The V and J calls follow TCRdb's processing rather than the paper's. The sample table shows about 720,000 distinct CDR3 sequences, and 8.6% are seen once. About 0.98% of the sample is held by the ten biggest clonotypes.

These data were also filed under a second study, of yellow fever vaccine responses in identical twins. The second source states: The authors reported that the T cell response to vaccination in identical twins appeared partly convergent and partly personalized. In identical twins, the study followed T cell clones that responded to the vaccine with precision.

The receptor chain draws on TRBV18 and TRBJ1-2, with no confidently assigned D gene. The clonotype was recovered from a woman aged 18-29 years in good health. The sample comprised PBMCs. The bases are TGTGCCAGCTCACCACCAGGTCACGGCTACACCTTC. This is translated as CASSPPGHGYTF.